This is a list of T cell receptor beta chains from one sample in a study of cytomegalovirus exposure and HLA in healthy donors. The repertoire was sequenced with immunoSEQ multiplex PCR; TCRdb's copy has only in-frame clones and lacks some. The sample includes roughly 160,000 clones, about 65% of them seen just once. The sample taken for sequencing was PBMCs. These receptors all come from a woman under 40 in good health and CMV-seronegative. Both conserved end residues are part of each CDR3.

.	TRBV4-3	CASSQDIQASSYEQYF
TRBJ1-5	TRBV7-9	CASSSGSQPQHF
TRBJ2-7	TRBV28	CASSSLRGGLYEQYF
TRBJ1-3	TRBV27	CASSLTGQGYGNTIYF
TRBJ2-7	TRBV7-6	CASSLDPGSPFSYEQYF
TRBJ1-1	TRBV7-2	CASSLMETGGTEAFF
TRBJ2-7	TRBV15	CATSRDLLYEQYF
TRBJ1-1	TRBV7-3	CASSLQGSITEAFF
TRBJ2-3	TRBV28	CASTRAGGITDTQYF
TRBJ2-7	TRBV5-1	CASSPARTGADYEQYF
TRBJ2-6	TRBV30	CAWSPTGGRGANVLTF
TRBJ2-1	TRBV2	CASRPGTGYEQFF
TRBJ1-2	TRBV28	CASSFYDSSNYGYTF
TRBJ2-7	TRBV27	CASSLQGMAYEQYF
TRBJ1-1	TRBV15	CATSRASTEAFF
TRBJ1-3	TRBV18	CASSPSSQRGNTIYF
TRBJ1-2	TRBV9	CASSAGTGEYGYTF
TRBJ2-7	TRBV2	CASSIYLDEQYF
TRBJ2-7	TRBV4-3	CASSLGTSGLYEQYF
TRBJ2-7	TRBV9	CASGGGPYEQYF
TRBJ2-3	TRBV19	CASSMSKGGSTDTQYF
TRBJ1-1	TRBV29-1	CSVEGRRTGRTEAFF
TRBJ2-3	TRBV29-1	CSATEGHSTDTQYF
TRBJ2-7	TRBV6-1	CASSEDFLYEQYF
TRBJ1-4	TRBV6-5	CASSPTGMGEKLFF
TRBJ2-3	TRBV13	CASSFDGRGGTDTQYF
TRBJ1-2	TRBV19	CASSNRPDGYTF
TRBJ2-1	TRBV7-9	CASRSGTGPYNEQFF
TRBJ2-7	TRBV28	CASSRGGRVGEQYF
TRBJ1-3	TRBV7-7	CASSPGRIDSGNTIYF
TRBJ1-5	TRBV7-2	CASSLNYGENQPQHF
TRBJ1-5	TRBV28	CASSDPRGTENQPQHF
TRBJ1-2	TRBV5-6	CASSRGKALYGYTF
TRBJ1-2	TRBV6-5	CASREVGGWGYTF
TRBJ1-2	TRBV7-3	CASSLKQVAYGYTF
TRBJ2-5	TRBV4-1	CASSLAVQETQYF
TRBJ1-2	TRBV15	CATSRDDLLLSATYGYTF
TRBJ1-4	TRBV5-3	CARIQVYRYFTNEKLFF
TRBJ2-5	TRBV2	CASSAGQGPETQYF
TRBJ2-1	TRBV7-9	CASSSYQVGGDEQFF